The 6 T cell receptor beta chains below come from one sample, sequenced in a study of neurological immune-mediated disorders. TCRdb used MiXCR to reprocess the 5' RACE reads, holding one entry per CDR3 protein. The table has about 55,000 distinct CDR3 sequences, roughly 3.5% seen once. The sequencing input was PBMCs. These receptors were obtained from a man aged 25-45 years with multiple sclerosis.

This clonotype was detected many times. The genes are TRBV3-1 and TRBJ2-1, with unresolved D. V lost 1 base, J lost 6 bases, and 4 bases lay in between. The V gene's germline CDR1 is LGHDT and CDR2 YNNKEL (reference sequence). The CDR3 has 12 residues. CDR3 DNA sequence: TGTGCCAGCAGCCAAGTGGGCAATGAGCAGTTCTTC. Translating gives CASSQVGNEQFF.

This clonotype was seen repeatedly, ten times or more. The chain carries TRBV4-2 and TRBJ2-6; D ambiguous. V lost 1 base and J lost 6, with 10 bases in between. Germline V lookup: CDR1 LGHNA, CDR2 YNFKEQ. The CDR3 is 15 amino acids. The CDR3 here is CASSQGRLEANVLTF. In DNA form, the CDR3 reads TGTGCCAGCAGCCAAGGCAGGCTTGAGGCCAACGTCCTGACTTTC.

This clonotype turned up a few times. CDR3 sequence (DNA): TGTGGCGCTTGGGGGGGCAGGGAAGGCTACACCTTC. This sequence encodes CGAWGGREGYTF. This chain links TRBV28 with TRBJ1-2; D perhaps matches TRBD1 (6 bases). The CDR3 extends over 12 amino acids. Germline V lookup: CDR1 MDHEN, CDR2 SYDVKM.

This clonotype was found a few times. This sequence joins TRBV14 and TRBJ2-5; D gene uncertain. Looked up from germline, CDR1 is SGHDN and CDR2 is FVKESK. V dropped 0 bases and J dropped 5 bases, with 7 bases sitting between them. The CDR3 length is 13 residues. The DNA for the CDR3 is TGTGCCAGCAGCCAAGATCAAGAGGAGACCCAGTACTTC. Translated: CASSQDQEETQYF. The whole variable domain, remainder taken from reference TRBV14 and TRBJ2-5, is EAGVTQFPSHSVIEKGQTVTLRCDPISGHDNLYWYRRVMGKEIKFLLHFVKESKQDESGMPNNRFLAERTGGTYSTLKVQPAELEDSGVYFCASSQDQEETQYFGPGTRLLVL.

This clonotype was recorded many times. The rearrangement uses TRBV6-5 and TRBJ1-5; D possibly corresponds to TRBD1 (6 bases). The germline CDR1 and CDR2 sequences are MNHEY and SVGAGI. The V end lost 5 bases, the J end lost 6 bases, and 11 bases lay between the germline ends. CDR3 length: 13 amino acids. CDR3 residues: CASSNGGTQPQHF. Written as DNA, the CDR3 is TGTGCCAGCAGTAACGGGGGCACTCAGCCCCAGCATTTT.

This clonotype was detected ten times or more. This chain links TRBV12-3 or TRBV12-4 with TRBJ1-1; D is perhaps TRBD1 (5 bases). The CDR3 covers 14 residues. Trimming removed 6 bases at V and 0 bases at J, with 11 bases between. CDR3 sequence (DNA): TGTGCCAGCAGCAGGGATGGAGTGAACACTGAAGCTTTCTTT. Its translation is CASSRDGVNTEAFF.